The 29 T cell receptor beta chains reported below all come from one sample, sequenced in a study of T cells in Graves' hyperthyroidism and ophthalmopathy. Template material for amplifying TCR beta CDR3 regions consisted of RNA transcripts. First-round RT-PCR with HTBI primers amplified the TCR CDR3 region. TCRdb independently ran MiXCR on the multiplex PCR reads; one entry per CDR3 protein. The table shows about 640,000 distinct CDR3 sequences, with less than 25% occurring only once. The specimen sequenced was blood. Receptor source: a man between 25 and 39 years old with Graves' ophthalmopathy.

The chain joins TRBV19 to TRBJ2-3; D remains ambiguous. The CDR3 is 14 amino acids. Per the germline V gene, CDR1 is LNHDA and CDR2 is SQIVND (reference sequence). V lost 4 bases to trimming and J lost 3 bases, with 11 bases between them. The CDR3 is CASSSAWSTDTQYF. The DNA for the CDR3 is TGTGCCAGTAGTAGTGCTTGGAGTACAGATACGCAGTATTTT.

This clonotype appeared a few times. The genes are TRBV20-1 and TRBJ2-1; either TRBD1 or TRBD2 may supply D (6 bases each). The CDR3 length is 14 residues. From germline, CDR1 is DFQATT and CDR2 SNEGSKA (reference sequence). V was clipped by 3 bases and J by 7 bases, with 16 bases between them. This CDR3 reads CSARGAAGSNEQFF. In DNA, the CDR3 is TGCAGTGCTAGGGGGGCAGCGGGCTCTAATGAGCAGTTCTTC.

Ten or more counts support this clonotype. The J gene is TRBJ2-1, the V gene TRBV7-2, with 8 bases lining up with TRBD2. Germline trimming cut 4 bases from V and 6 bases from J; bases unmatched to any gene: 8. CDR1 is SGHTA, CDR2 FQGNSA, per germline. The CDR3 contains 15 residues. The CDR3 loop reads CASSWGRGAINEQFF. The CDR3 nucleotides are TGTGCCAGCAGCTGGGGGCGGGGGGCAATCAATGAGCAGTTCTTC.

The genes are TRBV7-3 and TRBJ2-1; tentatively, D is TRBD1 (5 bases). Trimming removed 3 bases from V and 2 bases from J, with 11 bases in between. Germline V CDR1 and CDR2: SGHTA, FQGTGA. This CDR3 is 15 amino acids long. CDR3 region: CASSLSQGTYNEQFF. The CDR3 DNA reads TGTGCCAGCAGCTTGTCTCAGGGAACCTACAATGAGCAGTTCTTC.

In its sample, this clonotype was seen many times. The J gene is TRBJ1-2, the V gene TRBV28, with 10 bases aligning to TRBD1. CDR1 is MDHEN, CDR2 SYDVKM, per germline. V lost 5 bases to trimming and J lost 0 bases; unmatched junction nucleotides: 12. The CDR3 is 18 residues long. DNA of the CDR3: TGTGCCAGCAGTCCTCAGACAGGGGGCTGGCCCCCTAACTATGGCTACACCTTC. Amino acids: CASSPQTGGWPPNYGYTF.

J is TRBJ2-2 and V is TRBV6-1, with D maybe TRBD1 (5 bases). Germline lookup yields CDR1 MNHNS and CDR2 SASEGT. The germline V and J ends were trimmed by 6 bases and 6 bases, with 17 bases remaining between them. This CDR3 has 15 residues. In nucleotides, the CDR3 is TGTGCCAGCAGACTACAGGACATTGGCCCCGGGGAGCTGTTTTTT. It specifies CASRLQDIGPGELFF.

This clonotype has more than one count but fewer than ten. V and J are TRBV5-4 and TRBJ1-4, with a weak D call TRBD1 (6 bases). Germline CDR1 reads SGHNT; CDR2 reads YYREEE (reference sequence). The V end lost 2 bases, the J end lost 6 bases, and 23 bases lay between the germline ends. The CDR3 spans 18 residues. The CDR3, as DNA: TGTGCCAGCAGCTTTAGGTCAACAGGGATCCGGTGGGATGAAAAACTGTTTTTT. The encoded protein is CASSFRSTGIRWDEKLFF.

This clonotype occurred many times. V is TRBV15 and J is TRBJ2-1; D possibly corresponds to TRBD1 (6 bases). The CDR3 extends over 15 amino acids. V shed 0 bases and J shed 3 bases, with 9 bases lying between them. Germline values: CDR1 LNHNV, CDR2 YYDKDF (reference sequence). CDR3 nucleotides: TGTGCCACCAGCAGAGAACGGACAGACTACAATGAGCAGTTCTTC. Its translation is CATSRERTDYNEQFF.

There are many counts of this clonotype. The chain employs TRBV30 and TRBJ2-7; TRBD1 agrees at 7 bases. The germline CDR1 and CDR2 sequences are GTSNPN and SVGIG (reference sequence). Germline trimming cut 3 bases from V and 0 bases from J; bases unmatched to any gene: 8. This CDR3 region has 15 residues. The CDR3 loop reads CAWRGDSHPSYEQYF. CDR3 nucleotides: TGTGCCTGGAGAGGGGACAGTCACCCCTCCTACGAGCAGTACTTC.

As regards this clonotype: Possible read error: a much larger clone is one base away. This chain joins TRBV7-8 and TRBJ1-5, with a weak D call TRBD1 (6 bases). Germline V gene sequence: CDR1 SGHVS, CDR2 FQNEAQ. CDR3 length equals 16 residues. The V end lost 4 bases, the J end lost 6 bases, and 19 bases lay between the germline ends. As DNA, the CDR3 is TGTGCCAGCAGCTCCTCGGGGGCACAGGGCAGTCAGCCCCAGCATTTT. It yields the protein CASSSSGAQGSQPQHF.

This sequence joins TRBV5-1 and TRBJ2-3; 10 nucleotides line up with TRBD2. Germline V gives CDR1 SGHRS, CDR2 YFSETQ. With V trimmed by 4 bases and J by 0 bases, 11 bases remained unmatched. This CDR3 has 18 residues. CDR3: CASSITSGAPLSTDTQYF. In DNA form, the CDR3 reads TGCGCCAGCAGCATAACTAGCGGGGCACCCTTAAGCACAGATACGCAGTATTTT.

The J gene is TRBJ2-7, the V gene TRBV7-2; possible D gene TRBD2, 6 bases. Germline lookup yields CDR1 SGHTA and CDR2 FQGNSA. V was shortened by 4 bases and J by 2 bases, with 12 bases between the two germline ends. CDR3 length: 14 amino acids. CDR3 DNA sequence: TGTGCCAGCAGCTACCGACTAGGAGCCTACGAGCAGTACTTC. Translated, it gives CASSYRLGAYEQYF.

This clonotype was counted only a few times. The chain joins TRBV27 to TRBJ2-1; 12 bases fit TRBD2. Germline CDR1 MNHEY, CDR2 SMNVEV (reference sequence). The CDR3 runs 15 residues. Germline trimming cut 2 bases from V and 10 bases from J; bases unmatched to any gene: 6. The CDR3 DNA is TGTGCCAGCAGTTTAAGACTAGCGGGGGAAATGGAGCAGTTCTTC. Translation: CASSLRLAGEMEQFF.

This clonotype occurred a few times. The chain joins TRBV19 to TRBJ1-1; D is possibly TRBD1 (5 bases). CDR3 length equals 14 residues. Per germline, CDR1 LNHDA and CDR2 SQIVND (reference sequence). V lost 2 bases, J lost 4 bases, and 11 bases lay in between. The CDR3 sequence is CASSITGTVTEAFF. CDR3 DNA sequence: TGTGCCAGTAGTATAACAGGTACGGTCACTGAAGCTTTCTTT.

This clonotype was recorded many times. V usage is TRBV2 and J usage is TRBJ1-1; no clear D. Looked up from germline, CDR1 is SNHLY and CDR2 is FYNNEI. CDR3 length: 13 amino acids. The V and J ends lost 4 bases and 1 base respectively, with 7 bases between them. The CDR3 region is CASSAGENTEAFF. Here the CDR3 DNA reads TGTGCCAGCAGTGCAGGCGAGAACACTGAAGCTTTCTTT.

The gene calls are TRBV2 and TRBJ1-4; 7 positions agree with TRBD1. CDR1 and CDR2 from the germline V gene are SNHLY and FYNNEI. CDR3 length equals 13 residues. J lost 10 bases, V lost 4 bases, and 6 bases had no gene match. The CDR3 DNA reads TGTGCCAGCAGTGGAGAACGGACAGGAAAACTGTTTTTT. It specifies CASSGERTGKLFF.

The chain employs TRBV12-3 or TRBV12-4 and TRBJ2-3, with D perhaps TRBD1 or TRBD2 (5 bases each). Trimming took 4 bases from V and 1 from J, leaving 9 bases between them. The CDR3 runs 14 residues. The CDR3 loop reads CASSSMGGTDTQYF. CDR3 DNA sequence: TGTGCCAGCAGTTCCATGGGGGGCACAGATACGCAGTATTTT.

This clonotype appeared a single time. The chain recombines TRBV27 with TRBJ1-5; D is ambiguous. Germline CDR1 reads MNHEY; CDR2 reads SMNVEV (reference sequence). V gave up 2 bases and J gave up 3 bases, with 11 bases separating them. The CDR3 covers 15 residues. CDR3 sequence: CASSLAPGYNQPQHF. The CDR3 coding sequence is TGTGCCAGCAGTTTAGCCCCAGGTTACAATCAGCCCCAGCATTTT.

For this clonotype: This may be a read error, as it is one base from a much larger clone. The J gene is TRBJ1-5, the V gene TRBV12-3 or TRBV12-4; D is perhaps TRBD1 (6 bases). The CDR3 length is 15 residues. Written as DNA, the CDR3 is TGTACCAGCAGTTACCTGACAGGTGTGGGTCAGCCCCAGCATTTT. Translated: CTSSYLTGVGQPQHF.

This clonotype has just one count. A junction end diverges from the germline sequence, so it may reflect a read error. V usage is TRBV4-1 and J usage is TRBJ2-5, with 7 positions matching TRBD1. Per germline, CDR1 MGHRA and CDR2 YSYEKL. The CDR3 length is 14 residues. The chain's CDR3 is CDSSHGTAKETQYF. As DNA, the CDR3 is TGCGACAGCAGCCACGGGACAGCCAAAGAGACCCAGTACTTC.

The CDR3 DNA follows: TGTGCCTGGAGTGCGAGGCGGGAGGTCAATGAGCAGTTCTTC. Translating it yields CAWSARREVNEQFF. The J gene is TRBJ2-1, the V gene TRBV30; TRBD2 agrees at 8 bases. V was pared by 1 base and J by 6 bases, with 5 bases of the junction left unmatched. The CDR3 length is 14 residues. Per the germline V gene, CDR1 is GTSNPN and CDR2 is SVGIG (reference sequence).

In its sample, this clonotype was seen many times. The chain combines TRBV29-1 with TRBJ1-1, with D maybe TRBD1 (6 bases). CDR3 length equals 12 residues. V shed 7 bases and J shed 5 bases, with 14 bases lying between them. Germline-derived CDR1 and CDR2 are SQVTM and ANQGSEA. The CDR3 coding sequence is TGCAGCGGAGCAGGGGTGGGGACTGAAGCTTTCTTT. As protein: CSGAGVGTEAFF. Full variable domain (rest looked up from reference TRBV29-1 and TRBJ1-1): SAVISQKPSRDICQRGTSLTIQCQVDSQVTMMFWYRQQPGQSLTLIATANQGSEATYESGFVIDKFPISRPNLTFSTLTVSNMSPEDSSIYLCSGAGVGTEAFFGQGTRLTVV.

This clonotype was counted many times. This chain connects TRBV30 to TRBJ2-1; 7 bases agree with TRBD2. Per the germline V gene, CDR1 is GTSNPN and CDR2 is SVGIG (reference sequence). The V gene end was trimmed by 5 bases and the J gene end by 4 bases; junction bases not matched to a gene: 17. This CDR3 is built from 17 residues. The CDR3 DNA reads as TGTGCCTGGGGTATGCCGCGTCTAGCGGCCGATTACAATGAGCAGTTCTTC. This translates into CAWGMPRLAADYNEQFF.

The V call is TRBV9, the J call TRBJ2-1, with TRBD2 as a possible D gene (6 bases). V lost 0 bases and J 5 bases, leaving 12 bases between the germline ends. Per the germline V gene, CDR1 is SGDLS and CDR2 is YYNGEE. This CDR3 comprises 15 residues. CDR3 residues: CASSVAGGTHNEQFF. CDR3 nucleotides: TGTGCCAGCAGCGTAGCGGGCGGGACCCACAATGAGCAGTTCTTC.

The CDR3 DNA follows: TGTGCCAGCAGAGCCGCCGGGACAGGGGGCTACGAGCAGTACTTC. Translating it yields CASRAAGTGGYEQYF. V is TRBV28 and J is TRBJ2-7; 11 bases match TRBD1. The CDR3 length is 15 residues. V lost 6 bases, J lost 3 bases, and 7 bases stayed unmatched. Germline V CDR1 and CDR2: MDHEN, SYDVKM.

V and J are TRBV24-1 and TRBJ1-3; D is unresolved. The CDR3 has 14 amino acids. With 3 bases removed from V and 3 bases from J, the gap between germline ends came to 8 bases. From germline, CDR1 is KGHDR and CDR2 SFDVKD. The CDR3 reads CATSDGQDGNTIYF. The CDR3 coding sequence is TGTGCCACCAGTGATGGGCAAGATGGAAACACCATATATTTT.

In its sample, this clonotype was seen many times. The chain joins TRBV30 to TRBJ2-7, with 7 bases identical to TRBD2. The CDR3 totals 14 residues. From germline, CDR1 is GTSNPN and CDR2 SVGIG (reference sequence). Unmatched junction bases numbered 3, after V lost 0 bases and J lost 1 base. The CDR3 nucleotides read TGTGCCTGGAGTGTGTCGGGAGGTTCCTACGAGCAGTACTTC. It translates to CAWSVSGGSYEQYF.

The rearrangement links TRBV7-2 to TRBJ1-3, with unresolved D. The V end was cut by 1 base, the J end by 9 bases, with 7 bases between. CDR1 and CDR2 (germline): SGHTA, FQGNSA. This CDR3 is 12 amino acids long. The chain's CDR3 is CASSLGSTTIYF. The CDR3, as DNA: TGTGCCAGCAGCTTAGGCAGTACCACCATATATTTT. The entire variable domain, with the rest obtained from reference TRBV7-2 and TRBJ1-3, is as follows: GAGVSQSPSNKVTEKGKDVELRCDPISGHTALYWYRQSLGQGLEFLIYFQGNSAPDKSGLPSDRFSAERTGGSVSTLTIQRTQQEDSAVYLCASSLGSTTIYFGEGSWLTVV.

The rearrangement links TRBV7-2 to TRBJ2-7, with 8 bases that match TRBD1. This CDR3 contains 17 residues. CDR1 SGHTA and CDR2 FQGNSA come from the germline V gene. Unmatched junction bases numbered 9, after V lost 2 bases and J lost 0 bases. The CDR3 loop reads CASSLRQGALSSYEQYF. DNA of the CDR3: TGTGCCAGCAGCTTAAGGCAGGGGGCTCTTAGCTCCTACGAGCAGTACTTC.